This entry concerns a single T cell receptor (beta chain). Its antigen is not known. Reverse transcription of all isolated RNA meant that expressed TCRB transcripts were sequenced. Generated by immunoSEQ multiplex PCR, the TCRdb table keeps only in-frame clones and is missing some. The repertoire includes approximately 120,000 clones, 30% to 50% of them detected once, and about 0.063% sits in the top ten. A sort by CD45RO/CCR7/CD25/CD127/CD95/CD27 yielded CD4+ naive, central memory, regulatory and stem cell-like memory cells. Purity exceeded 98% in all sorted populations. This sample is part of a study of beta chain features in type 1 diabetes. For the study at large: Across the samples, some 99 million sorted cells were examined in total. General study findings and limits: When cDNA is sequenced, cells with high TCR expression could be over-represented.

Sequenced material: stem cell memory CD4+ T cells from blood. The clonotype was recovered from a young woman in good health.

The CDR3 spells CASSSQVYGYTF. CDR3 nucleotide sequence: TGTGCCAGCAGCTCACAGGTCTATGGCTACACCTTC. The V gene is TRBV9, the J gene TRBJ1-2; perhaps TRBD1 as D (5 bases). The germline gives CDR1 SGDLS, CDR2 YYNGEE. Deletions cut 4 bases from V and 4 bases from J, with 8 bases between. The CDR3 covers 12 residues.